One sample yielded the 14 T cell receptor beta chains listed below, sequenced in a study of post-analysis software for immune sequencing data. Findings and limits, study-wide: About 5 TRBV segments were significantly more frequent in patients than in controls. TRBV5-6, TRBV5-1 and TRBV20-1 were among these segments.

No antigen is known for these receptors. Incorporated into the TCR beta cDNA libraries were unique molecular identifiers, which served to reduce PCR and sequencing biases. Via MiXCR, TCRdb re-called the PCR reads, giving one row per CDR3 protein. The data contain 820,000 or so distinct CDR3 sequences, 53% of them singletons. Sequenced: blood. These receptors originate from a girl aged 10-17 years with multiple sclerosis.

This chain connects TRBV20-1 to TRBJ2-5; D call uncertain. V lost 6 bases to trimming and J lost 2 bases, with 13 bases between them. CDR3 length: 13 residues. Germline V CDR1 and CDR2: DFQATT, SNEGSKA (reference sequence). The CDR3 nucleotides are TGCAGTGCCTTACCCCAGGCTCAAGAGACCCAGTACTTC. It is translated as CSALPQAQETQYF.

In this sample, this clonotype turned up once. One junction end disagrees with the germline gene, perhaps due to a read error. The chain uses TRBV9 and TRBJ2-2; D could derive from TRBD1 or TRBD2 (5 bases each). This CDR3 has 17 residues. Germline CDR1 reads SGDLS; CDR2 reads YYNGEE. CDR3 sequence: CVSTKGVGTTLIGELFF. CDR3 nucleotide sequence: TGTGTCAGCACCAAAGGAGTAGGGACGACTTTAATCGGGGAGCTGTTTTTT.

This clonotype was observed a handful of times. The CDR3 here is CSARDQGAPYEQYF. The CDR3 DNA follows: TGCAGTGCTAGAGATCAGGGGGCACCCTACGAGCAGTACTTC. The V and J genes are TRBV20-1 and TRBJ2-7; 8 nucleotides line up with TRBD1. CDR1 and CDR2 (germline): DFQATT, SNEGSKA (reference sequence). Unmatched junction bases numbered 3, after V lost 0 bases and J lost 2 bases. The CDR3 consists of 14 residues.

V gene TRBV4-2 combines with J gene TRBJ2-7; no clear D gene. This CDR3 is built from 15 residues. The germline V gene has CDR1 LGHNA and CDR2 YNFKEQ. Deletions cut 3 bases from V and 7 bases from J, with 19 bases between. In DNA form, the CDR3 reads TGTGCCAGCAGCCAGCTTCGGCAGGTTAACGGGGAGCAGTACTTC. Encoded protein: CASSQLRQVNGEQYF.

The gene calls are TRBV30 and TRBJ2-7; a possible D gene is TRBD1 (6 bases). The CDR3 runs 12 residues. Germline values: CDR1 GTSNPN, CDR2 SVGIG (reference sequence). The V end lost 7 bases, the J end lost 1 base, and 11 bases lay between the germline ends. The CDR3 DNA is TGTGCCTTGCAAGGGGGATCCTACGAGCAGTACTTC. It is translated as CALQGGSYEQYF.

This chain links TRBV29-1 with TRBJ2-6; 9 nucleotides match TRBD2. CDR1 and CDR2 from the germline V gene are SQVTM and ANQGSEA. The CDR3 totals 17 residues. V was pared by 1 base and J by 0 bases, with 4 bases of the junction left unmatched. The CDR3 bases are TGCAGCGTTGAAGGTCCGACTAGCGGCTCTGGGGCCAACGTCCTGACTTTC. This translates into CSVEGPTSGSGANVLTF.

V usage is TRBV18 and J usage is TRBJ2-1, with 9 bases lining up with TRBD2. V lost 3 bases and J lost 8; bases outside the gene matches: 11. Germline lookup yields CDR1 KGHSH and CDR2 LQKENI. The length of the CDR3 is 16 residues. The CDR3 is CASSPSSVAGVDEQFF. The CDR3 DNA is TGTGCCAGCTCACCTTCTTCAGTAGCGGGAGTCGATGAGCAGTTCTTC.

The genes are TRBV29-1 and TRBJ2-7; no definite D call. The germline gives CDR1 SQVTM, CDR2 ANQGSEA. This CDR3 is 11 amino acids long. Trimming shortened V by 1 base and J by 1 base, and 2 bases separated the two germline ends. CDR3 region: CSVEGSYEQYF. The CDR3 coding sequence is TGCAGCGTTGAAGGGTCCTACGAGCAGTACTTC.

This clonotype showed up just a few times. The CDR3 coding sequence is TGTGCCAGCAGCCCAGGGGTAATCTATGGCTACACCTTC. Translation: CASSPGVIYGYTF. The chain uses TRBV7-9 and TRBJ1-2; a weak D match, TRBD1 (6 bases). Deletions cut 5 bases from V and 4 bases from J, with 11 bases between. The CDR3 has 13 residues. Germline values: CDR1 SEHNR, CDR2 FQNEAQ (reference sequence).

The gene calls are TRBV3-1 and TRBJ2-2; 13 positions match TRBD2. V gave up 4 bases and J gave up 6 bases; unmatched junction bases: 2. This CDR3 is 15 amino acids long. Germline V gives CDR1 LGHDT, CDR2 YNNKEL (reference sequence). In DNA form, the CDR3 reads TGTGCCAGCAGCCTGGGACTAGCGGGGCCCGGGGAGCTGTTTTTT. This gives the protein CASSLGLAGPGELFF.

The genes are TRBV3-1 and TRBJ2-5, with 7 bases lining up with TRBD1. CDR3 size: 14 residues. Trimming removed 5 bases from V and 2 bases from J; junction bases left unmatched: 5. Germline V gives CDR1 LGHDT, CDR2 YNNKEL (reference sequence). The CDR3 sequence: CASSSRDRQETQYF. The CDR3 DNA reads TGTGCCAGCAGCTCCCGGGACAGACAAGAGACCCAGTACTTC.

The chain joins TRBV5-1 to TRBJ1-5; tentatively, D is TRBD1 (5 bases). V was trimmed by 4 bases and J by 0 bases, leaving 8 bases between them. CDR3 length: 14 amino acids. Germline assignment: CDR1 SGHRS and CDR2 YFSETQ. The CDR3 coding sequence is TGCGCCAGCAGCGGAGGGGATAGCAATCAGCCCCAGCATTTT. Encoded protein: CASSGGDSNQPQHF.

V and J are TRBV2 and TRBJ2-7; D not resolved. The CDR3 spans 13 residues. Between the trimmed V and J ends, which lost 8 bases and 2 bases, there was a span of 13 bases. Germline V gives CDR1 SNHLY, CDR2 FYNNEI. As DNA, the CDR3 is TGTGCCAGCCAGTACGGGTACCCCTACGAGCAGTACTTC. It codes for CASQYGYPYEQYF.

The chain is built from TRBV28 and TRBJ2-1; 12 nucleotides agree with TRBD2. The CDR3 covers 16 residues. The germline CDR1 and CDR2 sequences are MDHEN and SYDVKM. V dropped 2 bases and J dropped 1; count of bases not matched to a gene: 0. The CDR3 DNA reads TGTGCCAGCAGTTTAACTAGCGGGAGGTCCTACAATGAGCAGTTCTTC. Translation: CASSLTSGRSYNEQFF.